There are a few counts of the clone carrying this T cell receptor beta chain. The germline V gene has CDR1 SGHTA and CDR2 FQGNSA. CDR3 size: 15 residues. The V and J ends lost 3 bases and 2 bases, in that order; junction bases with no gene match: 3. Via MiXCR, TCRdb re-called the 5' RACE reads, giving one row per CDR3 protein. The sample holds 450,000 to 650,000 distinct CDR3 sequences, around 17% seen once. The data were obtained in a study of T-cell memory formation after mild COVID-19. This TCR was recovered from an adult woman who had mild COVID-19 (a few samples of this study predate the infection). Cell type and time point are not known. Sequencing was performed on PBMCs or a T cell subset sorted from them (not recorded which). This chain uses TRBV7-2 with TRBJ2-2; TRBD1 matches 7 bases. CDR3 nucleotide sequence: TGTGCCAGCAGCTTGGGACAGTCTAACACCGGGGAGCTGTTTTTT. This encodes CASSLGQSNTGELFF.